This T cell receptor (beta chain) was identified in a study of CD8 T cells in Susac syndrome. The patients serving as multiple sclerosis controls were treatment-naive. They had stable or active relapsing-remitting disease and fulfilled revised McDonald criteria. TEMRA cells were FACS-enriched, with CD8+ and CD4+ T cells isolated negatively. From germline, CDR1 is SEHNR and CDR2 FQNEAQ (reference sequence). With 5 bases removed from V and 0 bases from J, the gap between germline ends came to 16 bases. This CDR3 comprises 16 residues. Study findings and constraints: As the study acknowledged, the number of individuals in its TCR sequencing and HLA analysis was relatively small.

In the case of this clonotype: Its antigen is not known.

Random hexamers were used to reverse transcribe 0.5 to 1 ug of RNA. Coverage of TCR beta CDR3 amplification by immunoSEQ multiplex PCR extended to 54 Vbeta and 13 Jbeta. TCRdb re-called the immunoSEQ multiplex PCR reads through MiXCR, storing one row per CDR3 protein. In the table there are about 300,000 distinct CDR3 sequences, 65% to 90% of which are singletons. The receptor's source is a human donor with multiple sclerosis. The chain has TRBV7-9 and TRBJ1-2; D is uncertain. Material for sequencing was CD8+ T cells from PBMCs. CDR3 loop: CASSIRPQRANYGYTF. In DNA, the CDR3 is TGTGCCAGCAGCATACGGCCCCAGCGGGCTAACTATGGCTACACCTTC.